A selection of T cell receptor beta chains follows, all from one sample in a study of cytomegalovirus exposure and HLA in healthy donors. Clones were read by immunoSEQ multiplex PCR, and TCRdb kept only the in-frame ones, dropping some. The table records around 140,000 clones, 80% of them present only once. Sequenced input: PBMCs. These receptors originate from a man aged 40-50 years in good health and CMV-seronegative. Each CDR3 is given with its conserved first and last residue. Each record gives: D gene, clone size, J gene, V gene, CDR3 protein, CDR3 DNA. A D gene is named only where the DNA matches it firmly. Size tells how often a clone was seen (once, few, many) or the class of an expanded clone, and some rows leave it out.

TRBD1	.	TRBJ1-5	TRBV25-1	CASGRTGASEQPQHF	TGTGCCAGCGGAAGGACAGGGGCGTCGGAGCAGCCCCAGCATTTT
.	.	TRBJ1-4	TRBV6-5	CASTYRKGSNEKLFF	TGTGCCAGCACCTACCGAAAGGGGTCTAATGAAAAACTGTTTTTT
.	few	TRBJ1-4	TRBV6-1	CASSEVGAREKLFF	TGTGCCAGCAGTGAAGTAGGGGCCCGGGAAAAACTGTTTTTT
TRBD2	.	TRBJ2-7	TRBV7-9	CASSPEPGLAGGYEQYF	TGTGCCAGCAGCCCAGAACCGGGACTAGCGGGGGGCTACGAGCAGTACTTC
TRBD2	.	TRBJ2-3	TRBV9	CASSFVAGADTDTQYF	TGTGCCAGCAGCTTCGTAGCGGGGGCCGACACAGATACGCAGTATTTT
.	.	TRBJ1-5	TRBV28	CASLRGSGNQPQHF	TGTGCCAGCCTAAGGGGGTCGGGCAATCAGCCCCAGCATTTT
.	.	TRBJ2-5	TRBV28	CASSLVGETQYF	TGTGCCAGCAGTTTAGTCGGAGAGACCCAGTACTTC
.	.	TRBJ1-1	TRBV19	CASSIRTGTTEAFF	TGTGCCAGTAGTATCCGGACGGGAACCACTGAAGCTTTCTTT
.	.	TRBJ1-1	TRBV7-3	CASSFPSTGGLAAFF	TGTGCCAGCAGCTTCCCTTCGACAGGAGGCTTGGCAGCTTTCTTT
TRBD2	.	TRBJ2-6	TRBV29-1	CSVEDPGLAGPMGGANVLTF	TGCAGCGTTGAAGACCCAGGACTAGCGGGGCCAATGGGGGGGGCCAACGTCCTGACTTTC
.	.	TRBJ1-1	TRBV10-2	CAAERGGRNTEAFF	TGCGCCGCCGAGCGGGGGGGTCGGAACACTGAAGCTTTCTTT
TRBD1	few	TRBJ1-1	TRBV6-5	CASSFRQGRGNTEAFF	TGTGCCAGCAGTTTCCGACAGGGGAGGGGGAACACTGAAGCTTTCTTT
.	.	TRBJ2-3	TRBV19	CATSPLVLGEQYF	TGCGCCACCTCCCCCCTGGTCCTGGGAGAGCAGTATTTT
.	.	TRBJ2-7	TRBV23-1	CASSQPTGCEQYF	TGCGCCAGCAGTCAGCCGACAGGTTGCGAGCAGTACTTC
TRBD1	.	TRBJ1-2	TRBV5-1	CASSKPDRDGYTF	TGCGCCAGCAGCAAACCGGACAGGGATGGCTACACCTTC
.	.	TRBJ1-5	TRBV2	CASSEGGPFRPQHF	TGTGCCAGCAGTGAAGGGGGCCCGTTTCGGCCCCAGCATTTT
.	.	TRBJ1-5	TRBV5-6	CASSSYRQPYQPQHF	TGTGCCAGCAGCTCCTACCGACAGCCTTATCAGCCCCAGCATTTT
TRBD1	.	TRBJ2-1	TRBV10-2	CASSGAGGRYNEQFF	TGCGCCAGCAGTGGTGCAGGGGGCAGGTACAATGAGCAGTTCTTC
TRBD1	.	TRBJ1-1	TRBV5-1	CASTTDRGLSEAFF	TGCGCCAGCACGACCGACAGGGGGCTGTCTGAAGCTTTCTTT
.	.	TRBJ1-1	TRBV5-1	CASSLETGRGTEAFF	TGCGCCAGCAGCTTGGAAACAGGGAGGGGCACTGAAGCTTTCTTT
TRBD1	once	TRBJ2-7	TRBV6-5	CASSLGQGTAYEQYF	TGTGCCAGCAGCTTGGGACAGGGGACCGCCTACGAGCAGTACTTC
.	.	TRBJ1-5	TRBV27	CASSWRHGWPQHF	TGTGCCAGCAGTTGGAGGCATGGGTGGCCCCAGCATTTT
.	.	TRBJ1-1	TRBV5-8	CASSQILQGEAFF	TGTGCCAGCAGCCAAATATTACAGGGAGAGGCTTTCTTT
.	.	TRBJ2-7	TRBV2	CASTGQGYSYEQYF	TGTGCCAGCACTGGTCAGGGGTACTCCTACGAGCAGTACTTC
TRBD1	once	TRBJ1-3	TRBV7-2	CASSSDRGGNTIYF	TGTGCCAGCAGCTCGGACAGGGGGGGAAACACCATATATTTT
.	.	TRBJ2-7	TRBV13	CASSPPTVYEQYF	TGTGCCAGCAGCCCTCCGACAGTCTACGAGCAGTACTTC
TRBD2	once	TRBJ2-5	TRBV9	CASSVGGRGRRETQYF	TGTGCCAGCAGCGTAGGGGGGAGGGGAAGGCGGGAGACCCAGTACTTC
.	.	TRBJ2-5	TRBV5-4	CASSLAQGRETQYF	TGTGCCAGCAGCTTGGCACAGGGAAGGGAGACCCAGTACTTC
TRBD1	.	TRBJ2-6	TRBV29-1	CSVGPGGFGANVLTF	TGCAGCGTTGGTCCAGGGGGCTTTGGGGCCAACGTCCTGACTTTC
.	.	TRBJ1-3	TRBV5-1	CASSLAAGPGNTIYF	TGCGCCAGCAGCTTGGCCGCAGGGCCTGGAAACACCATATATTTT
.	once	TRBJ2-7	TRBV9	CASSVDGGQGYEQYF	TGTGCCAGCAGCGTAGACGGTGGGCAGGGATACGAGCAGTACTTC
.	.	TRBJ2-2	TRBV15	CATSRGTINTGELFF	TGTGCCACCAGCAGAGGGACAATAAACACCGGGGAGCTGTTTTTT
.	.	TRBJ2-1	TRBV6-1	CASQTVPNNEQFF	TGTGCCAGCCAGACAGTTCCAAACAATGAGCAGTTCTTC
.	.	TRBJ1-1	TRBV28	CASSLGVAFF	TGTGCCAGCAGCCTCGGAGTAGCTTTCTTT
.	.	TRBJ1-2	TRBV6-5	CASNKQGYNYGYTF	TGTGCCAGCAACAAACAGGGTTACAACTATGGCTACACCTTC
TRBD2	.	TRBJ2-7	TRBV4-2	CASSRGLAASYEQYF	TGTGCCAGCAGCCGGGGACTAGCGGCCTCCTACGAGCAGTACTTC
.	.	TRBJ2-7	TRBV19	CASSIIEAGEQYF	TGTGCCAGTAGTATTATAGAGGCGGGGGAGCAGTACTTC
TRBD1	.	TRBJ1-2	TRBV30	CAADREGYGYTF	TGTGCGGCGGACAGGGAGGGATATGGCTACACCTTC
TRBD1	.	TRBJ1-4	TRBV6-6	CASSGPGQGGEKLFF	TGTGCCAGCAGTGGCCCCGGACAGGGGGGGGAAAAACTGTTTTTT
.	.	TRBJ2-7	TRBV11-3	CASSELAAGQQYF	TGTGCCAGCAGCGAACTCGCGGCGGGTCAGCAGTACTTC
.	.	TRBJ2-2	TRBV6-1	CASTWGHQNTGELFF	TGTGCCAGCACGTGGGGACACCAGAACACCGGGGAGCTGTTTTTT
TRBD1	.	TRBJ1-5	TRBV7-2	CASSRDRANQPQHF	TGTGCCAGCAGCCGAGACAGGGCTAATCAGCCCCAGCATTTT
.	.	TRBJ2-3	TRBV7-3	CASSLQHSTDTQYF	TGTGCCAGCAGCTTACAGCACAGTACAGATACGCAGTATTTT
TRBD2	.	TRBJ2-5	TRBV15	CATSRTSGGAETQYF	TGTGCCACCAGCAGGACTAGCGGGGGGGCAGAGACCCAGTACTTC
TRBD2	.	TRBJ2-3	TRBV11-2	CASRSLSGEVTDTQYF	TGTGCCAGCAGGTCTCTAAGCGGGGAGGTAACAGATACGCAGTATTTT
.	.	TRBJ2-3	TRBV5-1	CASFGGLITDTQYF	TGCGCCAGCTTCGGGGGACTCATCACAGATACGCAGTATTTT
TRBD2	.	TRBJ2-7	TRBV6-6	CASSSTSDGQYF	TGTGCCAGCAGTTCGACTAGCGACGGGCAGTACTTC
.	.	TRBJ1-4	TRBV9	CASSVAERAREKLFF	TGTGCCAGCAGCGTAGCGGAGAGGGCGAGGGAAAAACTGTTTTTT
.	.	TRBJ2-3	TRBV7-9	CASSPPDRNTDTQYF	TGTGCCAGCAGCCCCCCCGACAGGAACACAGATACGCAGTATTTT
.	.	TRBJ1-1	TRBV18	CASSLSTRRNTEAFF	TGTGCCAGCTCACTCTCGACAAGACGGAACACTGAAGCTTTCTTT
TRBD2	.	TRBJ2-7	TRBV28	CASSLWGSGVSHEQYF	TGTGCCAGCAGTTTATGGGGTAGCGGGGTTTCCCACGAGCAGTACTTC
.	.	TRBJ1-1	TRBV9	CASSVAGVGMNTEAFF	TGTGCCAGCAGCGTAGCAGGGGTGGGGATGAACACTGAAGCTTTCTTT